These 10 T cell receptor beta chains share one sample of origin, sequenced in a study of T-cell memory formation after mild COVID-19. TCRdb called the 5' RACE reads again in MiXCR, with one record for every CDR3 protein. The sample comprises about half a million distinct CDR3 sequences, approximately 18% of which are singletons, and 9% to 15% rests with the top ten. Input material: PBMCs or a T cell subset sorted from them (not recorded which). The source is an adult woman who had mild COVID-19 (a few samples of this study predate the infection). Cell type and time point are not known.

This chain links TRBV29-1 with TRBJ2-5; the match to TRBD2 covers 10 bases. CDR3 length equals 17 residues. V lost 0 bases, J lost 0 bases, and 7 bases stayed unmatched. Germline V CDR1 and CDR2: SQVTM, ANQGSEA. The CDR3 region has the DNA TGCAGCGTTGAAGAAATTCCGGGACTAGCGTACCAAGAGACCCAGTACTTC. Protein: CSVEEIPGLAYQETQYF.

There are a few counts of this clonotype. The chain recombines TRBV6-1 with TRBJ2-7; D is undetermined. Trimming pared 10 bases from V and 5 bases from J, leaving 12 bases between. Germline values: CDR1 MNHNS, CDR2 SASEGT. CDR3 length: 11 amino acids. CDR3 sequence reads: CATIPFHEQYF. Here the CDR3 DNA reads TGTGCCACCATCCCTTTCCACGAGCAGTACTTC.

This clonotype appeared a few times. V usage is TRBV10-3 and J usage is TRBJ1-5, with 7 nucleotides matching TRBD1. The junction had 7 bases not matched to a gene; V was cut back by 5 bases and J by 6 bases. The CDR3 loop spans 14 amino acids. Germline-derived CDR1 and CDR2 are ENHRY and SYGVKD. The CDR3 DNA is TGTGCCATCAGTACCGGGACAGATGGTCAGCCCCAGCATTTT. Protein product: CAISTGTDGQPQHF.

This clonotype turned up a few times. CDR3 loop: CSAKDSEYEQYF. The CDR3 region has the DNA TGCAGTGCTAAAGACAGTGAATACGAGCAGTACTTC. This chain joins TRBV20-1 and TRBJ2-7; tentative D call: TRBD1 (5 bases). V was shortened by 4 bases and J by 4 bases, with 11 bases between the two germline ends. This CDR3 has 12 amino acids. Germline loops: CDR1 DFQATT, CDR2 SNEGSKA (reference sequence).

The CDR3 loop is CSVRFSREGETQYF. The CDR3, as DNA: TGCAGTGTCAGGTTTTCGCGGGAGGGAGAGACCCAGTACTTC. V is TRBV20-1 and J is TRBJ2-5, with TRBD2 identical over 9 bases. Trimming at V came to 7 bases and at J to 4 bases, leaving 10 bases not matched to a gene. Germline V CDR1 and CDR2: DFQATT, SNEGSKA (reference sequence). The CDR3 length is 14 residues.

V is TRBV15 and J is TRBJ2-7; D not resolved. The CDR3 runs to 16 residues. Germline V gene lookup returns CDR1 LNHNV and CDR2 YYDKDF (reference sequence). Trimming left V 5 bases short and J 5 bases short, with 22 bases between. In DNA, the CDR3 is TGTGCCACCAGCCCCTCATCCCGGACGGACGACAACGAGCAGTACTTC. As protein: CATSPSSRTDDNEQYF.

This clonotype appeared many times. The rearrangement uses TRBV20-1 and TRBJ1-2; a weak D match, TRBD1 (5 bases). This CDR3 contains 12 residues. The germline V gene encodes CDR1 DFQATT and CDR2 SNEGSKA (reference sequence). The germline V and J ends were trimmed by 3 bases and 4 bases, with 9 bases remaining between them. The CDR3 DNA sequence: TGCAGTGCTAGTTGGCAGGGCTATGGCTACACCTTC. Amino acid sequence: CSASWQGYGYTF.

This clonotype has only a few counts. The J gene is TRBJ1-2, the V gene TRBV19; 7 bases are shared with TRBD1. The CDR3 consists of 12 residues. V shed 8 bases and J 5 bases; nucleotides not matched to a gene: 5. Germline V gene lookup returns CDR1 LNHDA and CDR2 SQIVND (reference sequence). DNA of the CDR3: TGTGCCAGTGGGACAGATCGGTATGGCTACACCTTC. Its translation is CASGTDRYGYTF.

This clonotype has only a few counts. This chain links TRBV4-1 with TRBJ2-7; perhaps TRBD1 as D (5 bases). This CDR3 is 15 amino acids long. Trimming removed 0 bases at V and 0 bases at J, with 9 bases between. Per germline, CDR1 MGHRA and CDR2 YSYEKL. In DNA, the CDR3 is TGCGCCAGCAGCCAAGATTTCAGGGTCTCCTACGAGCAGTACTTC. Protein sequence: CASSQDFRVSYEQYF.

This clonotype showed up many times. DNA for the CDR3: TGTGCCATCGCGGGAGAGGCAGATACGCAGTATTTT. Its protein is CAIAGEADTQYF. The gene calls are TRBV10-3 and TRBJ2-3, with 7 positions matching TRBD2. This CDR3 is 12 amino acids long. J gave up 4 bases and V 8 bases, and 3 bases lay outside the gene matches. In germline, CDR1 is ENHRY, CDR2 SYGVKD.